Listed here are 19 T cell receptor beta chains from one sample, sequenced in a study of cytomegalovirus exposure and HLA in healthy donors. Researchers ran the PCR with 60 Vbeta and 13 Jbeta primers. Sequencing used immunoSEQ multiplex PCR; TCRdb keeps in-frame clones, though not all of them. The table lists about 140,000 clones, around 80% of them singletons. Sequences were obtained from PBMCs. Receptor source: a man younger than 35 in good health and CMV-seropositive.

The rearrangement uses TRBV7-9 and TRBJ2-3; TRBD1 might be the D (6 bases). The germline CDR1 and CDR2 sequences are SEHNR and FQNEAQ (reference sequence). Trimming took off 1 base at V and 4 bases at J, with 9 bases between the two ends. The CDR3 contains 14 residues. The CDR3 sequence: CASSLDREPDTQYF. Written as DNA, the CDR3 is TGTGCCAGCAGCTTAGACAGGGAACCAGATACGCAGTATTTT.

V and J are TRBV27 and TRBJ2-3, with 11 positions matching TRBD2. This CDR3 is 14 amino acids long. The germline CDR1 and CDR2 sequences are MNHEY and SMNVEV (reference sequence). The junction had 1 base not matched to a gene; V was cut back by 4 bases and J by 4 bases. The CDR3 sequence is CASSSLAGADTQYF. The CDR3 nucleotides read TGTGCCAGCAGTTCACTAGCGGGAGCAGATACGCAGTATTTT.

This chain uses TRBV28 with TRBJ2-5; the D gene is possibly TRBD1 (6 bases). Near its end, the DNA agrees better with TRBJ2-7, so the J call may be wrong. The CDR3 is 13 residues long. Germline assignment: CDR1 MDHEN and CDR2 SYDVKM. The CDR3 here is CASSQGTTYEQYF. The CDR3 DNA reads TGTGCCAGCAGTCAAGGGACAACCTACGAGCAGTACTTC.

V and J are TRBV29-1 and TRBJ1-2; 8 bases map to TRBD1. From germline, CDR1 is SQVTM and CDR2 ANQGSEA. This CDR3 region has 17 residues. J was trimmed by 3 bases and V by 0 bases; bases with no gene match: 12. CDR3: CSVEDGGGTGRDYGYTF. DNA of the CDR3: TGCAGCGTTGAAGATGGGGGGGGGACAGGAAGGGACTATGGCTACACCTTC.

A few counts support this clone. The V gene is TRBV28, the J gene TRBJ2-7, with 8 bases matching TRBD1. The CDR3 is 13 amino acids. Germline V gene data show CDR1 as MDHEN and CDR2 as SYDVKM. V lost 7 bases, J lost 3 bases, and 5 bases stayed unmatched. The CDR3 bases are TGTGCCAGCACTACAGGGGGGTACTACGAGCAGTACTTC. Its protein is CASTTGGYYEQYF.

The chain has TRBV5-1 and TRBJ2-2; 7 bases line up with TRBD2. The CDR3 runs 15 residues. Germline CDR1 reads SGHRS; CDR2 reads YFSETQ. Germline trimming cut 1 base from V and 6 bases from J; bases unmatched to any gene: 6. This CDR3 reads CASSLSGVSSGELFF. The CDR3 DNA sequence: TGCGCCAGCAGCTTGAGCGGGGTGAGCTCCGGGGAGCTGTTTTTT.

As for this clone: The same CDR3 is also encoded by other DNA sequences in this sample. The chain combines TRBV27 with TRBJ1-2, with D perhaps matching TRBD1 (5 bases). CDR1 is MNHEY, CDR2 SMNVEV, per germline (reference sequence). The CDR3 totals 13 residues. V lost 5 bases, J lost 2 bases, and 9 bases lay in between. CDR3 nucleotides: TGTGCCAGCAGTCGGGGGGGAAACTATGGCTACACCTTC. Its protein is CASSRGGNYGYTF.

This chain connects TRBV7-9 to TRBJ2-7, with a tentative D call TRBD2 (7 bases). This CDR3 is built from 14 residues. Deletions cut 7 bases from V and 2 bases from J, with 15 bases between. The germline CDR1 and CDR2 sequences are SEHNR and FQNEAQ (reference sequence). The CDR3 DNA reads as TGTGCCAGCACCCAAGGGGGGGGAGCCTACGAGCAGTACTTC. Translated, it gives CASTQGGGAYEQYF.

This clone has just a few counts. This chain links TRBV4-1 with TRBJ2-7; D perhaps matches TRBD1 (5 bases). V was cut by 4 bases and J by 4 bases, with 11 bases left in between. CDR1 is MGHRA, CDR2 YSYEKL, per germline. The CDR3 totals 13 residues. The CDR3 loop is CASSRVGAYEQYF. CDR3 DNA sequence: TGCGCCAGCAGCCGGGTTGGGGCATACGAGCAGTACTTC.

This CDR3 is CASSDSGTGTDTQYF. The CDR3 DNA sequence: TGTGCCAGCAGTGACTCGGGGACAGGGACAGATACGCAGTATTTT. The rearrangement links TRBV6-4 to TRBJ2-3; 9 bases align to TRBD1. The CDR3 contains 15 residues. With V trimmed by 0 bases and J by 3 bases, 1 base remained unmatched. Per germline, CDR1 MRHNA and CDR2 SNTAGT.

The CDR3 nucleotides are TGTGCCAGCAGCTTGGAGGGGACAGGGGGCGCGGACTATGGCTACACCTTC. It yields the protein CASSLEGTGGADYGYTF. The chain recombines TRBV5-6 with TRBJ1-2, with 12 bases matching TRBD1. V was clipped by 0 bases and J by 3 bases; unmatched bases: 6. This CDR3 region has 17 residues. Germline CDR1 is SGHDT and CDR2 is YYEEEE.

This chain connects TRBV28 to TRBJ1-5; 8 bases agree with TRBD1. This CDR3 is built from 16 residues. Germline trimming cut 6 bases from V and 6 bases from J; bases unmatched to any gene: 13. CDR1 is MDHEN, CDR2 SYDVKM, per germline. The DNA for the CDR3 is TGTGCCAGCAGCAACCTTCAGGGGGCTTCCGGTCAGCCCCAGCATTTT. It translates to CASSNLQGASGQPQHF.

The chain couples TRBV5-6 to TRBJ1-1, with D maybe TRBD1 (5 bases). Germline V CDR1 and CDR2: SGHDT, YYEEEE. This CDR3 contains 15 residues. Trimming stripped 2 bases from V and 3 bases from J, with 14 bases between. In nucleotides, the CDR3 is TGTGCCAGCAGCTTACACCCGGGGGGTTACACTGAAGCTTTCTTT. Encoded protein: CASSLHPGGYTEAFF.

This clone has just a few counts. The J gene is TRBJ1-1, the V gene TRBV5-6; TRBD1 matches at 9 bases. V lost 0 bases to trimming and J lost 8 bases; unmatched junction nucleotides: 8. The germline V gene encodes CDR1 SGHDT and CDR2 YYEEEE. This CDR3 contains 15 residues. CDR3 sequence reads: CASSLAGTGTSEAFF. The CDR3 DNA reads TGTGCCAGCAGCTTGGCCGGGACAGGGACGTCAGAAGCTTTCTTT.

The chain combines TRBV6-5 with TRBJ2-5; 8 bases agree with TRBD1. J gave up 5 bases and V 2 bases, and 4 bases lay outside the gene matches. The CDR3 consists of 14 residues. The germline CDR1 and CDR2 sequences are MNHEY and SVGAGI. CDR3 sequence: CASSYQDRVETQYF. CDR3 nucleotides: TGTGCCAGCAGTTACCAGGACAGGGTTGAGACCCAGTACTTC.

This clone appeared once. For the CDR3, the DNA is TGCGCCACCTCTTATGCGGGTAGGAACACCGGGGAGCTGTTTTTT. This sequence encodes CATSYAGRNTGELFF. The rearrangement links TRBV4-1 to TRBJ2-2; possibly TRBD2 for D (5 bases). The V end lost 10 bases, the J end lost 1 base, and 16 bases lay between the germline ends. This CDR3 is built from 15 residues. Germline V gene sequence: CDR1 MGHRA, CDR2 YSYEKL.

There are a few counts of this clone. V is TRBV20-1 and J is TRBJ2-5; D is unclear. The assigned J gene may be wrong: the sequence end matches TRBJ2-7 better. This CDR3 has 11 amino acids. Germline loops: CDR1 DFQATT, CDR2 SNEGSKA (reference sequence). The CDR3 region is CSAREVTEQYF. CDR3 nucleotide sequence: TGCAGTGCTAGAGAGGTTACCGAGCAGTACTTC.

V is TRBV4-1 and J is TRBJ2-7, with 7 bases matching TRBD2. Germline lookup yields CDR1 MGHRA and CDR2 YSYEKL. CDR3 length: 15 amino acids. J lost 5 bases, V lost 1 base, and 8 bases had no gene match. The CDR3 reads CASSQGREAPDEQYF. CDR3 in DNA: TGCGCCAGCAGCCAAGGACGGGAGGCCCCGGACGAGCAGTACTTC.

The J gene is TRBJ2-7, the V gene TRBV28; 9 nucleotides line up with TRBD2. Germline assignment: CDR1 MDHEN and CDR2 SYDVKM. This CDR3 is 14 amino acids long. V was pared by 2 bases and J by 7 bases, with 6 bases of the junction left unmatched. The CDR3 coding sequence is TGTGCCAGCAGTTTAGCGGGAGGGCCGGGGGAGCAGTACTTC. Translating it yields CASSLAGGPGEQYF.